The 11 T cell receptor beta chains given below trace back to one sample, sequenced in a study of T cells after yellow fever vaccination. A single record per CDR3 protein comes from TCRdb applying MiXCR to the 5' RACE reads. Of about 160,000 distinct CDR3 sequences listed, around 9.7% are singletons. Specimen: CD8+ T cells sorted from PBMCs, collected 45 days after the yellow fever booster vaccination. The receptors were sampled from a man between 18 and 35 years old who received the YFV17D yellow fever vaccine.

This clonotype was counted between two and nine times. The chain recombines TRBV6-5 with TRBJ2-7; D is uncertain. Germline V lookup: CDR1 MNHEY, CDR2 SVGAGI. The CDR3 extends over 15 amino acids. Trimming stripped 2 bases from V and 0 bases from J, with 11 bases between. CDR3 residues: CASSYASPGSYEQYF. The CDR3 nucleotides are TGTGCCAGCAGTTACGCCAGCCCTGGCTCCTACGAGCAGTACTTC.

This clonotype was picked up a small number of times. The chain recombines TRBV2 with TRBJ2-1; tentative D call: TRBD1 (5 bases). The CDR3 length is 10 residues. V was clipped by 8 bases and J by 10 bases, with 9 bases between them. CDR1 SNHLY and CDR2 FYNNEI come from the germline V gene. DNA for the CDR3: TGTGCCAGCGGGGCACCGGAGCAGTTCTTC. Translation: CASGAPEQFF.

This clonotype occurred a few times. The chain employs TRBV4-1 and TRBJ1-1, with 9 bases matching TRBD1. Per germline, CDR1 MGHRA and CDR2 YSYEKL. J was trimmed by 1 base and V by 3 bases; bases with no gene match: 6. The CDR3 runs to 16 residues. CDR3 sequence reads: CASSQVQGARNTEAFF. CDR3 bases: TGCGCCAGCAGCCAGGTACAGGGGGCGCGGAACACTGAAGCTTTCTTT.

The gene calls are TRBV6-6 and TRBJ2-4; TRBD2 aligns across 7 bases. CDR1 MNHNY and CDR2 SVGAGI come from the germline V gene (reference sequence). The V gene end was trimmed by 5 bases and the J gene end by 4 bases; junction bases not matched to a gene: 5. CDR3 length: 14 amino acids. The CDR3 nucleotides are TGTGCCAGCAGTAGCGGGGAAACAAAAAACATTCAGTACTTC. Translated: CASSSGETKNIQYF.

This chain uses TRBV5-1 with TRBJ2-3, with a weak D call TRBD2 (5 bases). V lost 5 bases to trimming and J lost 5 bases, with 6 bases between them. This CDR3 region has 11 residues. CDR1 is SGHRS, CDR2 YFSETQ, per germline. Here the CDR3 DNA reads TGCGCCAGCAGGGAGGAAGATACGCAGTATTTT. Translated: CASREEDTQYF.

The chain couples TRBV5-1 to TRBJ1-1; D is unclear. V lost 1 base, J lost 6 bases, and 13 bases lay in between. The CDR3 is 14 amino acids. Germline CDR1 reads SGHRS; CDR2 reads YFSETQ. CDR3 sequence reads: CASSLSESTPEAFF. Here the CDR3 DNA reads TGCGCCAGCAGCTTGTCTGAGAGTACCCCTGAAGCTTTCTTT.

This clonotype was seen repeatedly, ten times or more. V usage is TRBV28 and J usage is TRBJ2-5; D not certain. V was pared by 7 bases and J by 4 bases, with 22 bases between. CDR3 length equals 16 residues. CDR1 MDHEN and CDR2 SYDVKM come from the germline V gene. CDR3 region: CASTPSGWAVGETQYF. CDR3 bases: TGTGCCAGCACCCCTAGTGGATGGGCCGTGGGAGAGACCCAGTACTTC.

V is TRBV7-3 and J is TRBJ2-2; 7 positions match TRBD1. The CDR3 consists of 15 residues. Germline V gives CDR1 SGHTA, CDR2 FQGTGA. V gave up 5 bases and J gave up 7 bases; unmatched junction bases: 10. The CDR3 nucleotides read TGTGCCAGCAGCCCCGGGACAGCTTCGAGCGGGGAGCTGTTTTTT. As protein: CASSPGTASSGELFF.

This CDR3 reads CASSFGTRPTNEQYF. CDR3 nucleotides: TGTGCCAGCAGCTTCGGGACACGGCCTACCAACGAGCAGTACTTC. This rearrangement joins TRBV7-6 to TRBJ2-7; D perhaps matches TRBD1 (6 bases). This CDR3 comprises 15 residues. V was shortened by 3 bases and J by 5 bases, with 17 bases between the two germline ends. The germline gives CDR1 SGHVS, CDR2 FNYEAQ.

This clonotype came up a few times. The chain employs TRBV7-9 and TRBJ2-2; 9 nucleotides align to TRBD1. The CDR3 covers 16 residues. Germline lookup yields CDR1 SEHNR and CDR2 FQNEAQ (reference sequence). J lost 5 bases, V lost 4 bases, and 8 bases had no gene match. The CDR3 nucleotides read TGTGCCAGCAGCTCCTCCGGGACAGGGACTACCGGGGAGCTGTTTTTT. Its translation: CASSSSGTGTTGELFF.

DNA for the CDR3: TGTGCCAGCAGCACGGGGACAGGGCCTGGGGCCAACGTCCTGACTTTC. Its translation: CASSTGTGPGANVLTF. The chain joins TRBV7-3 to TRBJ2-6; 9 nucleotides align to TRBD1. Unmatched junction bases numbered 4, after V lost 5 bases and J lost 2 bases. The CDR3 consists of 16 residues. Per the germline V gene, CDR1 is SGHTA and CDR2 is FQGTGA.